Shown below are 7 T cell receptor beta chains from a single sample sequenced in a study of Ad26.COV2.S vaccination and SARS-CoV-2 variants (dated by TCRdb to the early 2020s). Library construction relied on the immunoSEQ multiplex PCR assay. TCRdb mirrors the immuneACCESS table, restricted to in-frame sequences. Some clones are absent from its copies; in checked studies, under half trace to an unresolved V gene, and the reason for the others is unknown. This sample holds about 420,000 clones; 85% to 90% were observed only once. Of the sample, 3.6% falls within the top ten clones. Interpreted using the paper, the treatment or condition label stands for: some 20 received Ad26.COV2.S at low or high dose, single or two shots; 5 received placebo; per-sample allocation not given. For vaccine and placebo recipients, the sequenced repertoires came from samples collected on day 63 after the first injection.

This sample comprised peripheral blood, obtained in a trial of Ad26.COV2.S vaccine versus placebo. The receptors stem from a person aged 18-65 years who received the Ad26.COV2.S COVID-19 vaccine or a placebo.

V usage is TRBV9 and J usage is TRBJ2-7, with 11 bases lining up with TRBD1. V lost 3 bases and J lost 7; bases outside the gene matches: 9. CDR1 and CDR2 from the germline V gene are SGDLS and YYNGEE. The CDR3 runs 15 residues. CDR3 amino acids: CASSAGQGAQSEQYF. As DNA, the CDR3 is TGTGCCAGCAGCGCTGGACAGGGGGCGCAGAGTGAGCAGTACTTC.

The chain recombines TRBV28 with TRBJ1-3; no reliable D call. The CDR3 consists of 14 residues. V shed 4 bases and J shed 0 bases, with 7 bases lying between them. Germline V gene lookup returns CDR1 MDHEN and CDR2 SYDVKM. The CDR3 region has the DNA TGTGCCAGCAGTTGGACCCACTCTGGAAACACCATATATTTT. As protein: CASSWTHSGNTIYF.

The rearrangement joins TRBV7-5 to TRBJ2-2; whether TRBD2, the table's D call, matches the DNA was not checked. TRBV7-5 is tagged as a pseudogene. This CDR3 contains 22 residues. The CDR3 sequence is CARSDLIGRRLAGERNTGELFF. The CDR3 DNA reads as TGTGCCAGAAGCGACCTGATCGGACGGAGACTAGCGGGGGAGCGGAACACCGGGGAGCTGTTTTTT.

The rearrangement joins TRBV7-8 to TRBJ2-7, with D perhaps TRBD2 (6 bases). The V end lost 5 bases, the J end lost 4 bases, and 18 bases lay between the germline ends. Per germline, CDR1 SGHVS and CDR2 FQNEAQ. This CDR3 has 15 residues. The CDR3 sequence: CASSRVGGAFYEQYF. The CDR3 DNA follows: TGTGCCAGCAGCCGAGTCGGCGGGGCCTTTTACGAGCAGTACTTC.

The chain has TRBV28 and TRBJ1-5; D call uncertain. Germline CDR1 MDHEN, CDR2 SYDVKM. Trimming shortened V by 6 bases and J by 3 bases, and 6 bases separated the two germline ends. The CDR3 is made up of 12 amino acids. The CDR3 here is CASSASNQPQHF. CDR3 nucleotides: TGTGCCAGCAGCGCTTCCAATCAGCCCCAGCATTTT.

The chain employs TRBV29-1 and TRBJ1-4, with TRBD1 as a possible D gene (5 bases). Deletions cut 4 bases from V and 5 bases from J, with 8 bases between. Germline values: CDR1 SQVTM, CDR2 ANQGSEA. There are 12 residues in the CDR3. CDR3 protein: CSVGEGNEKLFF. Written as DNA, the CDR3 is TGCAGCGTTGGTGAGGGGAATGAAAAACTGTTTTTT. The whole variable domain, filled in from reference TRBV29-1 and TRBJ1-4, reads SAVISQKPSRDICQRGTSLTIQCQVDSQVTMMFWYRQQPGQSLTLIATANQGSEATYESGFVIDKFPISRPNLTFSTLTVSNMSPEDSSIYLCSVGEGNEKLFFGSGTQLSVL.

This chain connects TRBV29-1 to TRBJ1-1; D is unresolved. Trimming stripped 3 bases from V and 3 bases from J, with 8 bases between. The CDR3 spans 12 residues. Germline lookup yields CDR1 SQVTM and CDR2 ANQGSEA. This chain's CDR3 is CSVDDGDTEAFF. The CDR3 DNA follows: TGCAGCGTTGATGACGGTGACACTGAAGCTTTCTTT. Supplemented by reference TRBV29-1 and TRBJ1-1, the full variable domain reads SAVISQKPSRDICQRGTSLTIQCQVDSQVTMMFWYRQQPGQSLTLIATANQGSEATYESGFVIDKFPISRPNLTFSTLTVSNMSPEDSSIYLCSVDDGDTEAFFGQGTRLTVV.